Below, one TCR beta chain is given with its context. Its target is unknown. Nominal health characterized the donors when sampled, though unrecorded immune exposures were likely. With 60 Vbeta and 13 Jbeta primers, the PCR was carried out. Method: immunoSEQ multiplex PCR; TCRdb's copy keeps in-frame clones and lacks some. The sample contains 100,000 to 150,000 clones, 65% to 90% of which appear only once. This specimen belongs to a study of cytomegalovirus exposure and HLA in healthy donors. Study-wide context: Earlier sequencing of about 179 million T cells yielded 100 million to 120 million unique TCR beta sequences.

General study points: Most subjects had HLA-A and HLA-B alleles reportedly predicted accurately by TCR beta sequences.

V shed 2 bases, J shed 8 bases, and the junction held 20 bases outside the gene matches. CDR1 is SGDLS and CDR2 is YYNGEE in the germline V gene. This CDR3 has 19 residues. Specimen: PBMCs. The gene calls are TRBV9 and TRBJ2-2; 8 bases fit TRBD2. The clonotype comes from a girl aged 2-10 years in good health and CMV-seronegative. The CDR3 loop reads CASSVCRLPERGRWGELFF. The CDR3 DNA reads as TGTGCCAGCAGCGTGTGCCGGTTGCCGGAGCGGGGGCGATGGGGGGAGCTGTTTTTT.